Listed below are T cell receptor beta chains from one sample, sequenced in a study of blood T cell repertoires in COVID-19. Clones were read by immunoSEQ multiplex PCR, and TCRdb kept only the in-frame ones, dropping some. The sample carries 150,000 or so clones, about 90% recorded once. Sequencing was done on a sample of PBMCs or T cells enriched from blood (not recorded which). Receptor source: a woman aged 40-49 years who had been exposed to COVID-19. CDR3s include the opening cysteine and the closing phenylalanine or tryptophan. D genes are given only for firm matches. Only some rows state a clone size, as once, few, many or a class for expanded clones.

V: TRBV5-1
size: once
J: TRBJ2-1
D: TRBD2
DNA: TGCGCCAGCAGCTTTACTAGCGCCCGCTCCTACAATGAGCAGTTCTTC
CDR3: CASSFTSARSYNEQFF

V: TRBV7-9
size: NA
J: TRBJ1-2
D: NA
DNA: TGTGCCAGCAGCTTAGATGCCAGGCCGTATGGCTACACCTTC
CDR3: CASSLDARPYGYTF

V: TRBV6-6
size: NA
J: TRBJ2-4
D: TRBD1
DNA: TGTGCCAGCAGTCACAACAGGGGGCGGGTTTCGGAAAACATTCAGTACTTC
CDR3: CASSHNRGRVSENIQYF

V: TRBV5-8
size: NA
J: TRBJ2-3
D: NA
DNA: TGTGCCAGCAGCTTCAAACAGGGCGCAGATACGCAGTATTTT
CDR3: CASSFKQGADTQYF

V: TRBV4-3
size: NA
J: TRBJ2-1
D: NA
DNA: TGCGCCAGCAGCCAAGATCTTATCGGGACTTACAATGAGCAGTTCTTC
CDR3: CASSQDLIGTYNEQFF

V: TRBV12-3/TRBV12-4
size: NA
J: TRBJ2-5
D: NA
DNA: TGTGCCAGCACCACAGGTGGACAGTGGACCCAGTACTTC
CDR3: CASTTGGQWTQYF

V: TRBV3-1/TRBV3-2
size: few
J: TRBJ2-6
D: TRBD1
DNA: TGTGCCAGCAGCCAACGGACAGGGGGGGGCTCTGGGGCCAACGTCCTGACTTTC
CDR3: CASSQRTGGGSGANVLTF

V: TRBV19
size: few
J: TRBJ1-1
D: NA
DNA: TGTGCCAGTAGTAAGGGAGGCGTAAACACTGAAGCTTTCTTT
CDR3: CASSKGGVNTEAFF

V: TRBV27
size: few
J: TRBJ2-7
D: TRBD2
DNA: TGTGCCACCCTAAAGCGGGAGTCGGGGGAGCAGTACTTC
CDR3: CATLKRESGEQYF

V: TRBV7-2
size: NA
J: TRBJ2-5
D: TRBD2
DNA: TGTGCCAGCAGCTTAGCGTTAGCGGGAGGAGAGACCCAGTACTTC
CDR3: CASSLALAGGETQYF

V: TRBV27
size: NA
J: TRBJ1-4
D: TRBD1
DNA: TGTGCCAGCAGTGGTCCAATCAGGGGGCGGTCCGAAAAACTGTTTTTT
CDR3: CASSGPIRGRSEKLFF

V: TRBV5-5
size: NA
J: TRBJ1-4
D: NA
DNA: TGTGCCAGCAGCTCCGACAGAACTAATGAAAAACTGTTTTTT
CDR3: CASSSDRTNEKLFF

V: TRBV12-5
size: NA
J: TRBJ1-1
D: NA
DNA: TGTGCTAGTGGTCCCTACACTGAAGCTTTCTTT
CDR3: CASGPYTEAFF

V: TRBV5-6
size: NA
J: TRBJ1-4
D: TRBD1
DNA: TGTGCCAGCAGCTTGGGCCTCTTCAACAGGGGGAGAAATGAAAAACTGTTTTTT
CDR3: CASSLGLFNRGRNEKLFF

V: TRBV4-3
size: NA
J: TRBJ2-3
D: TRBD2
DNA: TGCGCCAGCAGCTCCGGGAGGGCCGGAGATACGCAGTATTTT
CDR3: CASSSGRAGDTQYF

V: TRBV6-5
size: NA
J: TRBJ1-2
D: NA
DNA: TGTGCCAGCAGCCCCTTCGACAGGTCTGGAGGCTACACCTTC
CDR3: CASSPFDRSGGYTF

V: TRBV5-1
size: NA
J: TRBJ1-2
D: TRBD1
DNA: TGCGCCAGCAGCTTGGTTGTACTTCCGGGACAGGGGCACTATGGCTACACCTTC
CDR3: CASSLVVLPGQGHYGYTF

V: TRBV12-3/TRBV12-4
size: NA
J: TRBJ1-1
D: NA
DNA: TGTGCCAGCAGCGACGGGAGGGTGACTGAAGCTTTCTTT
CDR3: CASSDGRVTEAFF

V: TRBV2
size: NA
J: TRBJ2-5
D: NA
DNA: TGTGCCAGCGAATACAGAAAAGAGACCCAGTACTTC
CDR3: CASEYRKETQYF

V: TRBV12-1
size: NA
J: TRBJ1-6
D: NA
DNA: TGTGCCTACAGGGATGTTAATTCACCCCTCCACTTT
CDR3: CAYRDVNSPLHF

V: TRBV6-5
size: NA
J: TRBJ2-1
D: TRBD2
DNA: TGTGCCAGCAGTCCTAGCGGGTCTGTTTACAATGAGCAGTTCTTC
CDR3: CASSPSGSVYNEQFF

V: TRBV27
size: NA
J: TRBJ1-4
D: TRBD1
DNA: TGTGCCAGCAGTTTTAGGGCCGACAGGGGGCGACTAGTAACCGATGAAAAACTGTTTTTT
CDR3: CASSFRADRGRLVTDEKLFF

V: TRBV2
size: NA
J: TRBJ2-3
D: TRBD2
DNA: TGTGCCAGCAGTGACGTTCTAGCGGCGGGCACAGATACGCAGTATTTT
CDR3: CASSDVLAAGTDTQYF

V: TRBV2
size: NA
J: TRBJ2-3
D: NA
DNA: TGTGCCAGCAGCCTTCGGGATACGCAGTATTTT
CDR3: CASSLRDTQYF

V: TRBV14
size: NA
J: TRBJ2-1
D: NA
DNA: TGTGCCAGCAGCCGGAACCCTAGGGGGACCTACAATGAGCAGTTCTTC
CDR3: CASSRNPRGTYNEQFF

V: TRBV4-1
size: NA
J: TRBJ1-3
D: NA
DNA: TGCGCCAGCAGCCAACTAGAATGGTCTGGAAACACCATATATTTT
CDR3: CASSQLEWSGNTIYF

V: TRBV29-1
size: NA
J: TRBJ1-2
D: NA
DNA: TGCAGCGTTGACGGGGCTAACTATGGCTACACCTTC
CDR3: CSVDGANYGYTF

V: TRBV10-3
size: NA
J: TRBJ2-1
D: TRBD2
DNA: TGTGCCATCAGTGATGGGCGGGGGGGCTCCTACAATGAGCAGTTCTTC
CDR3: CAISDGRGGSYNEQFF

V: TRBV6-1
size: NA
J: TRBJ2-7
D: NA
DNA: TGTGCCAGCAGTGAGGTGGGCAGCTACGAGCAGTACTTC
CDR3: CASSEVGSYEQYF

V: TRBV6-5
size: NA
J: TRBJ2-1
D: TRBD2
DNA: TGTGCCAGCAGTTACCGAGCGGGAGCTTCTTACAATGAGCAGTTCTTC
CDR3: CASSYRAGASYNEQFF

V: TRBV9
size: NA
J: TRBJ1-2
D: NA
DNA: TGTGCCAGCAGCGTAGGGCGCACACCCGGGGGGCTTAACTATGGCTACACCTTC
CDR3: CASSVGRTPGGLNYGYTF

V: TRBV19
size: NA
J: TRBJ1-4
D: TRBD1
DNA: TGTGCCACCCAGGACAGGGGAAATGAAAAACTGTTTTTT
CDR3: CATQDRGNEKLFF

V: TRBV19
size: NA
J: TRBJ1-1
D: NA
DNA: TGTGCCAGTAGTATTGAGGGGAACACTGAAGCTTTCTTT
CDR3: CASSIEGNTEAFF

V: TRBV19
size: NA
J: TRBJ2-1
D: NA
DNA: TGTGCCAGTAAGCCCTACGACAACAATGAGCAGTTCTTC
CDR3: CASKPYDNNEQFF

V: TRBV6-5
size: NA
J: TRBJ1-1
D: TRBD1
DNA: TGTGCCAGCAGTTACTCGAACAGGGGGGGTACTGAAGCTTTCTTT
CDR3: CASSYSNRGGTEAFF

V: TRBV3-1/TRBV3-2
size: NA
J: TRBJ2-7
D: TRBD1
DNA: TGTGCCAGCAGCCCGGGACAGGGACCTTACGAGCAGTACTTC
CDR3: CASSPGQGPYEQYF

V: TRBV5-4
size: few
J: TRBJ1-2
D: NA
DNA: TGTGCCAGCAGCCCCCAGGGAAGCCATAGAGGCTACACCTTC
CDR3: CASSPQGSHRGYTF

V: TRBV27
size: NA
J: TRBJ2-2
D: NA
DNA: TGTACTAGCCTTGACAGATACACCGGGGAGCTGTTTTTT
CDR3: CTSLDRYTGELFF

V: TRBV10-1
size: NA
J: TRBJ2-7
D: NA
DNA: TGCGCCAGCAGCCATCATGGGACTGGTTACGAGCAGTACTTC
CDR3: CASSHHGTGYEQYF

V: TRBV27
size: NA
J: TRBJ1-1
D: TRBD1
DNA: TGTGCCAGCAGGAGCCGGGACAGACTAACGGGAGCTTTCTTT
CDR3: CASRSRDRLTGAFF

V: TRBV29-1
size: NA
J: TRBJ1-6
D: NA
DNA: TGCAGCGTTGAAGATCACCGTGGAGCCCTCCACTTT
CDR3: CSVEDHRGALHF

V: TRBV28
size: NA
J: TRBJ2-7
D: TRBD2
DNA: TGTGCCAGCAGCACTAGCGGGCTTACCTACGAGCAGTACTTC
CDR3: CASSTSGLTYEQYF

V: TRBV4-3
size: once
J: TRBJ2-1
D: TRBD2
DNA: TGCGCCAGCAGCCAAGTGGCGGGAGCATCCTACAATGAGCAGTTCTTC
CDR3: CASSQVAGASYNEQFF

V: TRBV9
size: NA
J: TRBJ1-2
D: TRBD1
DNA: TGTGCCAGCAGCGTAGATAATCGGGACAGGCACACCTTC
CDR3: CASSVDNRDRHTF

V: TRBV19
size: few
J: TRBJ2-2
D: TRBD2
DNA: TGTGCCAGTAATGAGCGGGGGCTGAACACCGGGGAGCTGTTTTTT
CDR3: CASNERGLNTGELFF

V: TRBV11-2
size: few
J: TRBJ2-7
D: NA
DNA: TGTGCCAGCAGCTTAGAGGTCGCGGGGCCGTACGAGCAGTACTTC
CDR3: CASSLEVAGPYEQYF